Sequencing of this T cell receptor (beta chain) was carried out in a study of blood T cell repertoires in COVID-19. Recruitment covered about 26 US areas and drew participants whose ages spanned about 18 to 95 years. V lost 1 base, J lost 3 bases, and 8 bases stayed unmatched. The CDR3 length is 17 residues. Germline V gene sequence: CDR1 KGHSH, CDR2 LQKENI. Using immunoSEQ multiplex PCR, the repertoire was profiled, and TCRdb retains in-frame clones only, with some absent. The sample shows roughly 300,000 clones, about nine tenths of them seen only once. V gene TRBV18 combines with J gene TRBJ2-4, with TRBD2 matching over 8 bases. This TCR was recovered from a woman younger than 35 who had recovered from COVID-19. The specimen sequenced was PBMCs or T cells enriched from blood (not recorded which). Here the CDR3 reads CASSPLVGRGSKNIQYF. Here the CDR3 DNA reads TGTGCCAGCTCACCACTAGTCGGGAGGGGAAGCAAAAACATTCAGTACTTC.